Below are 26 T cell receptor beta chains sequenced from a single sample in a study of OX40 agonist ivuxolimab in advanced cancers. Assay used: immunoSEQ multiplex PCR; TCRdb lists only in-frame clones, some missing. The table lists fewer than 75,000 clones, roughly nine tenths of them singletons. Source: CD4+ or CD8+ T cells sorted from blood, taken in a trial of the OX40 agonist ivuxolimab. These receptor sequences come from an adult with an advanced solid tumor such as melanoma, head and neck, liver or kidney cancer.

The gene calls are TRBV2 and TRBJ2-5, with TRBD1 matching over 11 bases. The end of the DNA is better explained by TRBJ2-7, so the J call may be wrong. Germline assignment: CDR1 SNHLY and CDR2 FYNNEI. The CDR3 is 14 amino acids. Written as DNA, the CDR3 is TGTGCCAGCGTCCGGGACAGGGGGGTCTACGAGCAGTACTTC. Translated, it gives CASVRDRGVYEQYF.

The V call is TRBV10-3, the J call TRBJ2-1; 9 bases are a match to TRBD2. V shed 3 bases and J 9 bases; nucleotides not matched to a gene: 12. The germline V gene has CDR1 ENHRY and CDR2 SYGVKD. The CDR3 consists of 16 residues. CDR3 coding DNA: TGTGCCATCAGTGACGCCCTCGGCGGGAGGGCCGGTGAGCAGTTCTTC. Translation gives CAISDALGGRAGEQFF.

Only a few counts were recorded for this clone. One end of the junction fails to match germline, which may point to a read error. This CDR3 reads CASSLGTNWTYTEAFF. CDR3 coding DNA: TGTGCTAGCAGCTTAGGGACGAACTGGACTTACACTGAAGCTTTCTTT. This sequence joins TRBV7-7 and TRBJ1-1; D is possibly TRBD1 (5 bases). Germline V lookup: CDR1 SSHAT, CDR2 FNYEAQ (reference sequence). CDR3 length: 16 residues.

This chain links TRBV6-1 with TRBJ1-1; D gene ambiguous. The length of the CDR3 is 14 residues. CDR1 and CDR2 (germline): MNHNS, SASEGT. Trimming left V 4 bases short and J 5 bases short, with 14 bases between. CDR3 amino acids: CASSAGRAGTEAFF. CDR3 DNA sequence: TGTGCCAGCAGTGCTGGCAGAGCTGGGACTGAAGCTTTCTTT.

The CDR3 loop is CASSAQMAANQETQYF. The CDR3 DNA is TGTGCCAGCAGCGCCCAAATGGCGGCCAACCAAGAGACCCAGTACTTC. The chain links TRBV21-1 to TRBJ2-5; the table's D gene call, TRBD2, was not cross checked with the DNA. TRBV21-1 is designated a pseudogene. The CDR3 has 16 amino acids.

This chain links TRBV5-8 with TRBJ2-3, with D unresolved. With 2 bases removed from V and 4 bases from J, the gap between germline ends came to 11 bases. The CDR3 totals 14 residues. Germline CDR1 is SGHTS and CDR2 is YDEGEE. The CDR3 region has the DNA TGTGCCAGCAGCTTTCGAGGTGTGGCAGATACGCAGTATTTT. Its translation is CASSFRGVADTQYF.

This chain uses TRBV29-1 with TRBJ2-2; D possibly corresponds to TRBD1 (6 bases). V dropped 3 bases and J dropped 8 bases, with 16 bases sitting between them. Per the germline V gene, CDR1 is SQVTM and CDR2 is ANQGSEA. The CDR3 runs to 14 residues. The CDR3, as DNA: TGCAGCGTTGACTTTGGGGGCGGAAGGGGGGAGCTGTTTTTT. Its protein product is CSVDFGGGRGELFF.

V usage is TRBV5-1 and J usage is TRBJ1-1; weak D call: TRBD1 (5 bases). V dropped 4 bases and J dropped 9 bases, with 25 bases sitting between them. Per germline, CDR1 SGHRS and CDR2 YFSETQ. The CDR3 length is 16 residues. CDR3 bases: TGCGCCAGCAGCGTAGGACCGGGACCGGGGTCGGCTAAAGCTTTCTTT. This gives the protein CASSVGPGPGSAKAFF.

The chain employs TRBV5-1 and TRBJ1-1; D is undetermined. Trimming removed 2 bases at V and 2 bases at J, with 4 bases between. The germline V gene encodes CDR1 SGHRS and CDR2 YFSETQ. CDR3 length equals 12 residues. The chain's CDR3 is CASSFLNTEAFF. The CDR3 nucleotides read TGCGCCAGCAGCTTTTTAAACACTGAAGCTTTCTTT.

This chain uses TRBV28 with TRBJ2-3; tentatively, D is TRBD1 (6 bases). CDR1 is MDHEN, CDR2 SYDVKM, per germline. The CDR3 contains 14 residues. The V end lost 7 bases, the J end lost 2 bases, and 13 bases lay between the germline ends. The CDR3 sequence: CASTGHRYTDTQYF. The CDR3 DNA sequence: TGTGCCAGCACGGGACACCGTTACACAGATACGCAGTATTTT.

The chain is built from TRBV5-4 and TRBJ2-1, with D perhaps being TRBD1 or TRBD2 (5 bases each). Germline V gene sequence: CDR1 SGHNT, CDR2 YYREEE (reference sequence). V dropped 10 bases and J dropped 7 bases, with 18 bases sitting between them. The CDR3 contains 13 residues. The CDR3 sequence is CAGSRGPRNEQFF. In nucleotides, the CDR3 is TGTGCCGGATCCCGGGGCCCGCGGAATGAGCAGTTCTTC.

The chain is built from TRBV27 and TRBJ2-7; 9 bases are shared with TRBD2. The CDR3 contains 13 residues. Germline loops: CDR1 MNHEY, CDR2 SMNVEV (reference sequence). The V gene end was trimmed by 6 bases and the J gene end by 6 bases; junction bases not matched to a gene: 6. This CDR3 is CASSWREGGEQYF. In nucleotides, the CDR3 is TGTGCCAGCAGCTGGCGGGAGGGAGGCGAGCAGTACTTC.

V is TRBV19 and J is TRBJ2-1, with 9 bases that match TRBD2. This CDR3 spans 14 amino acids. Germline V gene lookup returns CDR1 LNHDA and CDR2 SQIVND (reference sequence). With V trimmed by 3 bases and J by 8 bases, 5 bases remained unmatched. CDR3 bases: TGTGCCAGTAGTATTAGCGGGAGAAGCGATGAGCAGTTCTTC. Protein product: CASSISGRSDEQFF.

For this clone: Within the sample, other DNA sequences also encode this same CDR3. The chain carries TRBV18 and TRBJ1-1, with no clear D. Trimming took 3 bases from V and 0 from J, leaving 8 bases between them. The CDR3 contains 14 residues. The germline V gene has CDR1 KGHSH and CDR2 LQKENI. In DNA, the CDR3 is TGTGCCAGCTCACCTAACACCTTGAACACTGAAGCTTTCTTT. Translation: CASSPNTLNTEAFF.

This clone was counted once. The chain carries TRBV30 and TRBJ1-1, with 8 bases aligning to TRBD1. Looked up from germline, CDR1 is GTSNPN and CDR2 is SVGIG (reference sequence). This CDR3 is built from 18 residues. J gave up 5 bases and V 1 base, and 18 bases lay outside the gene matches. CDR3 nucleotides: TGTGCCTGGAGTGCCCTTGCCGGGACAGGACCCGAGGAGACTGAAGCTTTCTTT. The encoded protein is CAWSALAGTGPEETEAFF.

The chain employs TRBV5-1 and TRBJ2-2; 7 bases agree with TRBD1. The CDR3 consists of 16 residues. Germline V CDR1 and CDR2: SGHRS, YFSETQ. Trimming cost V 1 base and J 4 bases; bases outside gene matches: 7. The DNA for the CDR3 is TGCGCCAGCAGCTTGAGACAGGGAGCCACCACCGGGGAGCTGTTTTTT. Its protein is CASSLRQGATTGELFF.

This clone came up a few times. At the DNA level, this CDR3 is encoded by other sequences in the same sample as well. The V and J genes are TRBV5-6 and TRBJ1-2; the match to TRBD1 covers 7 bases. The CDR3 extends over 13 amino acids. J lost 6 bases, V lost 3 bases, and 5 bases had no gene match. Germline CDR1 reads SGHDT; CDR2 reads YYEEEE. The CDR3, as DNA: TGTGCCAGCAGCTACGGACAGGATGATGGCTACACCTTC. Amino acids: CASSYGQDDGYTF.

This clone was observed once. The genes are TRBV10-3 and TRBJ1-5, with D possibly TRBD1 on 6 matching bases. This CDR3 region has 14 residues. Germline V gene data show CDR1 as ENHRY and CDR2 as SYGVKD. Trimming pared 10 bases from V and 4 bases from J, leaving 17 bases between. Here the CDR3 reads CATRDQGYNQPQHF. CDR3 sequence (DNA): TGTGCCACCCGGGACCAGGGGTATAATCAGCCCCAGCATTTT.

The J gene is TRBJ2-1, the V gene TRBV5-1; TRBD2 matches 9 bases. Germline V gives CDR1 SGHRS, CDR2 YFSETQ. The length of the CDR3 is 19 residues. The J segment lost 9 bases and the V segment lost 0 bases, leaving 19 bases of the junction unmatched. The CDR3 region has the DNA TGCGCCAGCAGCTTGGGGAGGTCTAGCGGGAAGTGGATAGCGCGTGAGCAGTTCTTC. It is translated as CASSLGRSSGKWIAREQFF.

The rearrangement uses TRBV18 and TRBJ2-3, with 8 bases lining up with TRBD2. This CDR3 comprises 21 residues. Germline V gives CDR1 KGHSH, CDR2 LQKENI. V was clipped by 10 bases and J by 4 bases; unmatched bases: 31. The DNA of the CDR3 is TGTGCCACCCCTTGGCGGAGGGGGTCTCGTTTTGGCGGGAGGAGGGCAGATACGCAGTATTTT. Translating it yields CATPWRRGSRFGGRRADTQYF. Filled out from reference TRBV18 and TRBJ2-3, the complete variable domain reads NAGVMQNPRHLVRRRGQEARLRCSPMKGHSHVYWYRQLPEEGLKFMVYLQKENIIDESGMPKERFSAEFPKEGPSILRIQQVVRGDSAAYFCATPWRRGSRFGGRRADTQYFGPGTRLTVL.

The chain carries TRBV18 and TRBJ2-3; possibly TRBD1 or TRBD2 for D (5 bases each). V was cut by 0 bases and J by 4 bases, with 11 bases left in between. Germline V CDR1 and CDR2: KGHSH, LQKENI. This CDR3 comprises 15 residues. This CDR3 is CASSPPLGRADTQYF. DNA for the CDR3: TGTGCCAGCTCACCACCGCTGGGGCGGGCAGATACGCAGTATTTT.

The J gene is TRBJ1-4, the V gene TRBV2, with 8 bases matching TRBD1. Per the germline V gene, CDR1 is SNHLY and CDR2 is FYNNEI. The CDR3 is made up of 14 amino acids. Unmatched junction bases numbered 5, after V lost 1 base and J lost 10 bases. CDR3 loop: CASSEGTGRGKLFF. The CDR3 nucleotides read TGTGCCAGCAGTGAAGGGACAGGGCGAGGAAAACTGTTTTTT.

This chain connects TRBV29-1 to TRBJ2-7; 9 nucleotides align to TRBD2. The CDR3 length is 13 residues. Germline V lookup: CDR1 SQVTM, CDR2 ANQGSEA. V was pared by 4 bases and J by 6 bases, with 7 bases of the junction left unmatched. CDR3 in amino acids: CSVALAGVGEQYF. The CDR3 DNA sequence: TGCAGCGTTGCCTTAGCGGGAGTGGGCGAGCAGTACTTC.

The V call is TRBV11-2, the J call TRBJ2-5; 8 nucleotides agree with TRBD1. V was clipped by 5 bases and J by 3 bases; unmatched bases: 2. The CDR3 is made up of 13 amino acids. The germline CDR1 and CDR2 sequences are SGHAT and FQNNGV. The CDR3 region has the DNA TGTGCCAGCAGCCAGACAGGGGAAGAGACCCAGTACTTC. This gives the protein CASSQTGEETQYF.

CDR3 nucleotides: TGCGCCAGCAGCCCGACTTCTTTGTCCTACAATGAGCAGTTCTTC. As protein: CASSPTSLSYNEQFF. J is TRBJ2-1 and V is TRBV5-1, with no clear D. Germline loops: CDR1 SGHRS, CDR2 YFSETQ. The CDR3 consists of 15 residues. The ends were cut back, 4 bases at V and 1 base at J, with 12 bases in the middle.

About this clone: One end of the junction fails to match germline, which may point to a read error. The gene calls are TRBV7-7 and TRBJ2-1; D remains ambiguous. This CDR3 comprises 13 residues. Germline CDR1 is SSHAT and CDR2 is FNYEAQ (reference sequence). In DNA form, the CDR3 reads TGTGCTAGCAACCCCCGCAGTCGAGACGAGCAGTTCTTC. Translation: CASNPRSRDEQFF. The full variable domain, with the rest looked up from reference TRBV7-7 and TRBJ2-1, is GAGVSQSPRYKVTKRGQDVTLRCDPISSHATLYWYQQALGQGPEFLTYFNYEAQPDKSGLPSDRFSAERPEGSISTLTIQRTEQRDSAMYRCASNPRSRDEQFFGPGTRLTVL.